The 25 T cell receptor beta chains below all came from one sample that was sequenced in a study of cytomegalovirus exposure and HLA in healthy donors. Primers included in the PCR were 60 Vbeta and 13 Jbeta primers. Assay: immunoSEQ multiplex PCR; the TCRdb copy retains only in-frame clones and omits some. The table shows about 59,000 clones, with roughly 80% occurring only once. The specimen sequenced was PBMCs. These receptors were collected from a man aged 35-49 years in good health and CMV-seronegative.

This chain connects TRBV7-9 to TRBJ2-2, with TRBD1 identical over 7 bases. With 8 bases clipped from V and 8 bases from J, the junction kept 11 bases outside the gene matches. CDR1 is SEHNR and CDR2 is FQNEAQ in the germline V gene (reference sequence). The CDR3 totals 14 residues. The CDR3 DNA sequence: TGTGCCAGCCGCCCCTTAGGGGGCGGAGGGGAGCTGTTTTTT. It specifies CASRPLGGGGELFF.

V is TRBV10-3 and J is TRBJ2-7; 8 bases align to TRBD2. Germline V gene data show CDR1 as ENHRY and CDR2 as SYGVKD. The CDR3 consists of 16 residues. V lost 10 bases to trimming and J lost 2 bases; unmatched junction nucleotides: 16. In DNA form, the CDR3 reads TGTGCCACCGCTATCGGGGGGGTACAGGGTACCTACGAGCAGTACTTC. Protein: CATAIGGVQGTYEQYF.

V usage is TRBV9 and J usage is TRBJ2-1, with D maybe TRBD1 (6 bases). Per the germline V gene, CDR1 is SGDLS and CDR2 is YYNGEE. The CDR3 is 17 residues long. V was cut by 4 bases and J by 5 bases, with 22 bases left in between. The CDR3 DNA follows: TGTGCCAGCAGCCCCGCCCAGGGGAAAGGGCCCAACAATGAGCAGTTCTTC. It is translated as CASSPAQGKGPNNEQFF.

This clone is medium-sized. This chain joins TRBV19 and TRBJ2-7, with a weak D call TRBD2 (5 bases). CDR1 and CDR2 from the germline V gene are LNHDA and SQIVND (reference sequence). CDR3 length equals 17 residues. Trimming took 5 bases from V and 2 from J, leaving 22 bases between them. DNA of the CDR3: TGTGCCAGTAGTCGTACACTGGAGGCAGGAAATCCCTACGAGCAGTACTTC. This encodes CASSRTLEAGNPYEQYF.

J is TRBJ2-1 and V is TRBV11-2, with 10 bases aligning to TRBD1. V shed 1 base, J shed 5 bases, and the junction held 5 bases outside the gene matches. This CDR3 spans 16 amino acids. From germline, CDR1 is SGHAT and CDR2 FQNNGV. The CDR3 DNA follows: TGTGCCAGCAGCTTAGTGGGGGGACAGGGGAACAATGAGCAGTTCTTC. Translated: CASSLVGGQGNNEQFF.

This sequence joins TRBV2 and TRBJ1-2; maybe TRBD1 (5 bases). V was shortened by 3 bases and J by 0 bases, with 5 bases between the two germline ends. The CDR3 has 13 amino acids. Per the germline V gene, CDR1 is SNHLY and CDR2 is FYNNEI. CDR3 nucleotide sequence: TGTGCCAGCAGTGAGACAGCTAACTATGGCTACACCTTC. Protein product: CASSETANYGYTF.

The chain uses TRBV19 and TRBJ1-2, with D possibly TRBD1 on 6 matching bases. V was shortened by 3 bases and J by 0 bases, with 14 bases between the two germline ends. The CDR3 is made up of 16 amino acids. Per germline, CDR1 LNHDA and CDR2 SQIVND (reference sequence). The CDR3 nucleotides read TGTGCCAGTAGTATTACACAGGGACCAACTAACTATGGCTACACCTTC. Its translation is CASSITQGPTNYGYTF.

The J gene is TRBJ2-2, the V gene TRBV7-9, with no clear D. Germline CDR1 SEHNR, CDR2 FQNEAQ (reference sequence). The CDR3 has 15 residues. V shed 5 bases and J shed 6 bases, with 16 bases lying between them. CDR3 in amino acids: CASSPTTFNPGELFF. The CDR3 DNA reads as TGTGCCAGCAGCCCAACAACGTTCAATCCCGGGGAGCTGTTTTTT.

This chain connects TRBV12-5 to TRBJ1-1; weak D call: TRBD1 (6 bases). CDR1 is LGHNT, CDR2 FRNRAP, per germline. The CDR3 covers 15 residues. Trimming pared 1 base from V and 7 bases from J, leaving 16 bases between. CDR3 nucleotide sequence: TGTGCTAGTGGTTTGGGGGAGGGCAGGGGCAATGAAGCTTTCTTT. This encodes CASGLGEGRGNEAFF.

The chain is built from TRBV4-1 and TRBJ1-2; D uncertain. The ends were cut back, 2 bases at V and 7 bases at J, with 11 bases in the middle. The CDR3 runs to 13 residues. Germline V lookup: CDR1 MGHRA, CDR2 YSYEKL. The CDR3 sequence is CASSQSGLGGYTF. DNA of the CDR3: TGCGCCAGCAGCCAATCAGGATTAGGTGGCTACACCTTC.

The chain couples TRBV30 to TRBJ1-2; TRBD1 aligns across 8 bases. The junction had 7 bases not matched to a gene; V was cut back by 0 bases and J by 7 bases. CDR1 GTSNPN and CDR2 SVGIG come from the germline V gene (reference sequence). This CDR3 has 14 amino acids. The CDR3 loop is CAWSVDRGAGGYTF. Here the CDR3 DNA reads TGTGCCTGGAGTGTAGACAGGGGCGCGGGTGGCTACACCTTC.

V is TRBV5-6 and J is TRBJ1-3; maybe TRBD1 (5 bases). V gave up 3 bases and J gave up 2 bases, with 6 bases separating them. The CDR3 length is 13 residues. The germline CDR1 and CDR2 sequences are SGHDT and YYEEEE. CDR3 loop: CASSSGAGNTIYF. The CDR3 DNA sequence: TGTGCCAGCAGCTCGGGGGCTGGAAACACCATATATTTT.

Comment on this clone: The junction departs from germline at one end; a sequencing error may be responsible. The chain has TRBV5-3 and TRBJ1-2; D possibly corresponds to TRBD1 (6 bases). TRBV5-3 is known as an ORF, though its function is uncertain. There are 13 residues in the CDR3. The CDR3 bases are TGTGCCAGAACCTTGGGGGGCGGGGATGGCTACACCTTC. It encodes CARTLGGGDGYTF.

This clone was seen only once. CDR3 nucleotides: TGTGCCAGCAGTCGGGGGGGCCTCTACGAGCAGTACTTC. Translated, it gives CASSRGGLYEQYF. This rearrangement joins TRBV6-5 to TRBJ2-7; 8 bases map to TRBD2. The germline V gene encodes CDR1 MNHEY and CDR2 SVGAGI. Losses at the gene ends were 5 bases for V and 3 bases for J; bases not matched to a gene: 3. The CDR3 runs 13 residues.

The chain employs TRBV5-4 and TRBJ2-3; 9 bases fit TRBD1. Germline V gives CDR1 SGHNT, CDR2 YYREEE (reference sequence). V trimming: 3 bases; J trimming: 4 bases; junction bases outside the gene matches: 3. This CDR3 contains 14 residues. The CDR3 coding sequence is TGTGCCAGCAGCTCAGGACAGGGGCCAGATACGCAGTATTTT. This gives the protein CASSSGQGPDTQYF.

The chain is built from TRBV30 and TRBJ2-4; a possible D gene is TRBD1 (5 bases). The CDR3 is made up of 13 amino acids. Germline V gene data show CDR1 as GTSNPN and CDR2 as SVGIG (reference sequence). V shed 2 bases and J shed 1 base, with 6 bases lying between them. The DNA for the CDR3 is TGTGCCTGGAGTAAGGGGGCCAAAAACATTCAGTACTTC. Its protein product is CAWSKGAKNIQYF.

V is TRBV7-2 and J is TRBJ2-3, with 10 bases aligning to TRBD2. The CDR3 consists of 16 residues. V lost 4 bases, J lost 2 bases, and 6 bases stayed unmatched. From germline, CDR1 is SGHTA and CDR2 FQGNSA. The CDR3 nucleotides are TGTGCCAGCAGCTCCCTACTAGCGGGGAACACAGATACGCAGTATTTT. It yields the protein CASSSLLAGNTDTQYF.

This clone has just a few counts. The chain employs TRBV6-6 and TRBJ2-7; 11 nucleotides match TRBD1. This CDR3 is 15 amino acids long. Germline CDR1 and CDR2: MNHNY and SVGAGI (reference sequence). The V and J ends lost 7 bases and 7 bases, in that order; junction bases with no gene match: 12. The CDR3 here is CASTYRTGGVEEQYF. The CDR3 nucleotides read TGTGCCAGCACCTACAGGACAGGGGGCGTGGAAGAGCAGTACTTC.

The rearrangement links TRBV7-9 to TRBJ1-4; a weak D match, TRBD1 (6 bases). From germline, CDR1 is SEHNR and CDR2 FQNEAQ (reference sequence). The CDR3 consists of 14 residues. Trimming pared 5 bases from V and 9 bases from J, leaving 16 bases between. DNA of the CDR3: TGTGCCAGCAGCGACAGGAGACAGGTTCAAAAACTGTTTTTT. Amino acid sequence: CASSDRRQVQKLFF.

The chain links TRBV9 to TRBJ2-6; tentatively, D is TRBD1 (5 bases). The CDR3 runs 18 residues. V shed 0 bases and J shed 0 bases, with 13 bases lying between them. Per the germline V gene, CDR1 is SGDLS and CDR2 is YYNGEE. The CDR3 here is CASSVARGKDSGANVLTF. The DNA for the CDR3 is TGTGCCAGCAGCGTAGCTAGGGGAAAGGACTCTGGGGCCAACGTCCTGACTTTC.

The V gene is TRBV5-4, the J gene TRBJ2-2, with 8 bases matching TRBD1. V lost 0 bases, J lost 2 bases, and 6 bases stayed unmatched. Germline CDR1 reads SGHNT; CDR2 reads YYREEE (reference sequence). The CDR3 covers 17 residues. This chain's CDR3 is CASSLATRGLNTGELFF. The CDR3 bases are TGTGCCAGCAGCTTGGCCACCAGGGGGCTCAACACCGGGGAGCTGTTTTTT. Full variable domain (outside the CDR3, taken from reference TRBV5-4 and TRBJ2-2): ETGVTQSPTHLIKTRGQQVTLRCSSQSGHNTVSWYQQALGQGPQFIFQYYREEENGRGNFPPRFSGLQFPNYSSELNVNALELDDSALYLCASSLATRGLNTGELFFGEGSRLTVL.

The chain recombines TRBV25-1 with TRBJ2-3; 12 positions agree with TRBD2. Germline-derived CDR1 and CDR2 are MGHDK and SYGVNS. The CDR3 runs to 17 residues. V gave up 3 bases and J gave up 4 bases; unmatched junction bases: 8. The CDR3 loop reads CASSERALAGGPDTQYF. CDR3 sequence (DNA): TGTGCCAGCAGTGAGCGAGCGCTAGCGGGGGGGCCAGATACGCAGTATTTT.

This clone turned up a few times. CDR3: CASSSQTSRAEKLFF. CDR3 DNA: TGTGCCAGCAGTAGCCAGACAAGTCGTGCCGAAAAACTGTTTTTT. This chain links TRBV6-5 with TRBJ1-4; D gene unclear. The V end lost 5 bases, the J end lost 8 bases, and 18 bases lay between the germline ends. Germline V gives CDR1 MNHEY, CDR2 SVGAGI. This CDR3 has 15 amino acids.

The table lists this clone with a few counts. The J gene is TRBJ2-7, the V gene TRBV5-4; 9 bases map to TRBD1. The CDR3 totals 15 residues. Germline CDR1 reads SGHNT; CDR2 reads YYREEE (reference sequence). V lost 4 bases, J lost 0 bases, and 5 bases stayed unmatched. The CDR3 sequence: CASSTRTGDSYEQYF. CDR3 DNA sequence: TGTGCCAGCAGCACTCGGACAGGGGACTCCTACGAGCAGTACTTC.

The chain couples TRBV4-1 to TRBJ1-3; 10 nucleotides match TRBD1. V lost 0 bases to trimming and J lost 0 bases; unmatched junction nucleotides: 5. CDR1 and CDR2 from the germline V gene are MGHRA and YSYEKL. The CDR3 has 18 residues. Written as DNA, the CDR3 is TGCGCCAGCAGCCAAGATAGCCGGACAGGGGGCTCTGGAAACACCATATATTTT. Amino acids: CASSQDSRTGGSGNTIYF.